The 2 T cell receptor beta chains given below trace back to one sample, sequenced in a study of T cell repertoires in cytomegalovirus infection. A single record per CDR3 protein comes from TCRdb applying MiXCR to the reads. The sample lists under 800,000 distinct CDR3 sequences; 20% to 25% were seen once. The sample was CD8+ T cells from PBMCs. Receptor source: a human donor in good health (CMV status not recorded). Some clones in this sample may be carry-over from other donors' samples.

This clonotype was observed a few times. V usage is TRBV7-9 and J usage is TRBJ2-7, with D unclear. Germline CDR1 reads SEHNR; CDR2 reads FQNEAQ (reference sequence). V was shortened by 4 bases and J by 7 bases, with 23 bases between the two germline ends. CDR3 length equals 16 residues. The CDR3 spells CASSSQHPDKNREQYF. The CDR3 DNA is TGTGCCAGCAGCTCCCAACACCCTGACAAGAATAGAGAGCAGTACTTC. The entire variable domain, with the rest obtained from reference TRBV7-9 and TRBJ2-7, is as follows: DTGVSQNPRHKITKRGQNVTFRCDPISEHNRLYWYRQTLGQGPEFLTYFQNEAQLEKSRLLSDRFSAERPKGSFSTLEIQRTEQGDSAMYLCASSSQHPDKNREQYFGPGTRLTVT.

This clonotype has more than one count but fewer than ten. V usage is TRBV20-1 and J usage is TRBJ2-7, with D perhaps TRBD2 (5 bases). The CDR3 length is 15 residues. Germline values: CDR1 DFQATT, CDR2 SNEGSKA (reference sequence). Trimming shortened V by 6 bases and J by 0 bases, and 18 bases separated the two germline ends. The CDR3 sequence: CSATQSTGGSYEQYV. In DNA form, the CDR3 reads TGCAGTGCGACGCAATCGACTGGAGGCTCCTACGAGCAGTACGTC.